This is a list of T cell receptor beta chains from one sample in a study of T-cell reconstitution after alpha-beta-depleted transplantation in children. TCRdb reprocessed the PCR reads via MiXCR and lists one record per CDR3 protein. The sample includes roughly 670,000 distinct CDR3 sequences, 13% seen only once; the top ten take 0.79%. This specimen was PBMCs, taken before TCRalphabeta/CD19-depleted stem cell transplant. The receptors derive from a girl aged 2-15 years with congenital amegakaryocytic thrombocytopenia, due to receive a stem cell transplant. Each CDR3 is given with its conserved first and last residue. The D gene is left open where the match is weak. Some rows mark clone size as missing; the rest say once, few, many or name a class of expanded clone.

clone size	V gene	D gene	CDR3 length	J gene	CDR3 protein	CDR3 DNA
many	TRBV5-1	NA	14	TRBJ2-1	CASTGRSSYNEQFF	TGCGCCAGCACGGGACGGAGCTCCTACAATGAGCAGTTCTTC
NA	TRBV27	NA	16	TRBJ2-7	CASSSVLNRAAYEQYF	TGTGCCAGCAGTTCCGTTTTAAACAGGGCCGCCTACGAGCAGTACTTC
many	TRBV11-2	TRBD2	16	TRBJ2-1	CASTILSGRAYNEQFF	TGTGCCAGCACCATTTTAAGCGGGAGGGCGTACAATGAGCAGTTCTTC
NA	TRBV7-2	NA	12	TRBJ2-7	CAVQRRTYEQYF	TGTGCCGTGCAGCGGAGGACCTACGAGCAGTACTTC
many	TRBV9	NA	14	TRBJ2-1	CASSVTPAGGEQFF	TGTGCCAGCAGCGTTACCCCGGCTGGCGGTGAGCAGTTCTTC
NA	TRBV12-3/TRBV12-4	NA	15	TRBJ1-2	CASRKGPPRHVGYTF	TGTGCCAGCAGGAAGGGACCACCCAGGCATGTGGGCTACACCTTC
NA	TRBV29-1	NA	12	TRBJ1-1	CSARVFDTEAFF	TGCAGCGCCCGGGTATTCGACACTGAAGCTTTCTTT
few	TRBV10-3	NA	16	TRBJ2-2	CATHFFASTNTGELFF	TGTGCCACCCACTTTTTTGCGAGTACGAACACCGGGGAGCTGTTTTTT
NA	TRBV20-1	TRBD2	14	TRBJ2-7	CSASHWTSGTEQYF	TGCAGTGCTAGCCACTGGACTAGCGGGACCGAGCAGTACTTC
many	TRBV7-9	NA	13	TRBJ1-4	CAEIRGEDEKLFF	TGTGCAGAGATCCGGGGGGAGGATGAAAAACTGTTTTTT
many	TRBV29-1	TRBD1	16	TRBJ2-7	CSVEGGKGQGILEQYF	TGCAGCGTTGAAGGCGGAAAGGGACAGGGAATCCTGGAGCAGTACTTC
many	TRBV5-6	NA	15	TRBJ2-5	CASSLKYRAQETQYF	TGTGCCAGCAGCTTGAAGTACCGGGCTCAAGAGACCCAGTACTTC
few	TRBV11-2	NA	12	TRBJ2-1	CASSLDGTLQFF	TGTGCCAGCAGCTTAGATGGGACCCTACAGTTCTTC
many	TRBV6-1	NA	17	TRBJ1-2	CASSVWGPRQFMMGYTF	TGTGCCAGCAGTGTTTGGGGCCCGCGACAGTTCATGATGGGCTACACCTTC
few	TRBV5-5	NA	17	TRBJ2-3	CASREPHDPLRLDTQYF	TGTGCCAGCCGTGAGCCTCATGATCCTTTGCGCTTAGATACGCAGTATTTT
NA	TRBV6-1	TRBD1	14	TRBJ2-3	CASSGQGAKDTQYF	TGTGCCAGCAGCGGACAGGGGGCGAAAGATACGCAGTATTTT
few	TRBV10-2	TRBD1	13	TRBJ1-2	CATSDRENYGYTF	TGCGCCACTTCGGACAGGGAGAACTATGGCTACACCTTC
many	TRBV14	NA	19	TRBJ2-5	CASSQERLGRGRYQETQYF	TGTGCCAGCAGCCAAGAACGTTTAGGACGTGGCCGGTACCAAGAGACCCAGTACTTC